This paragraph reports one T cell receptor beta chain. It lacks a known antigen. Base qualities were left out, and no much larger clone turns up one base away. The record originates from a study of technical replicates of blood from a few donors (dated by TCRdb to the late 2010s). Libraries were constructed by the immunoSEQ multiplex PCR assay. TCRdb carries this immuneACCESS record with in-frame sequences only. Its versions omit some clonotypes, under half of them owing to an unresolved V gene in the studies checked, with the rest unexplained. This sample comprises roughly 68,000 clones, approximately 86% of them detected only once. Jointly, the top ten make up under 6.5% of the sample. This TCR derives from a human donor in good health. Some clones in this sample may be carry-over from other donors' samples. Input material: PBMCs.

DNA sequence: TGTGCCAGCGCGGGACGGAATCAGCCCCAGCATTTT. The encoded protein is CASAGRNQPQHF. The V gene is TRBV6-5 and the J gene is TRBJ1-5; possibly the D gene is TRBD1, per 5 matching bases. As encoded in the germline V gene, CDR1 is MNHEY while CDR2 is SVGAGI. Including cysteine and phenylalanine, the CDR3 has 12 amino acids. The only DNA kept is the CDR3, 36 bases in frame from the first base. V was cut back by 8 bases and J by 4 bases, leaving a gap of 9 bases between them.